This is a list of T cell receptor beta chains from one sample in a study of response to subunit inactivated influenza vaccine. TCRdb re-analysed the RT-PCR reads in MiXCR, keeping a single row per CDR3 protein. The sample has 500,000 to 750,000 distinct CDR3 sequences, approximately 14% seen once. The sample here was PBMCs from blood, taken 11 to 12 days after vaccination. The receptors stem from a man aged 45-60 years who received an inactivated influenza vaccine. CDR3s include the opening cysteine and the closing phenylalanine or tryptophan. D genes are given only for firm matches. Clone size appears in some rows only: once, few, many, or a class for an expanded clone.

TRBJ2-7 | NA | NA | TRBV10-3 | TGTGCCATCAGTGAGTCGATTGGCGAGCAGTACTTC | CAISESIGEQYF
TRBJ1-2 | few | NA | TRBV18 | TGTGCCAGCTCACCACCCTGGGACGTTCATGGCTACACCTTC | CASSPPWDVHGYTF
TRBJ2-2 | NA | NA | TRBV5-6 | TGTGCCAGCAGCTTAGGGGGAACGATGGCCGGGGAGCTGTTTTTT | CASSLGGTMAGELFF
TRBJ2-7 | NA | TRBD1 | TRBV5-1 | TGCGCCAGCAGCTTGGACAGGGACAGGTACGAGCAGTACTTC | CASSLDRDRYEQYF
TRBJ2-7 | NA | NA | TRBV9 | TGTGCCAGCAGCGTTGGGTGGAACTCCTACGAGCAGTACTTC | CASSVGWNSYEQYF
TRBJ2-7 | NA | TRBD2 | TRBV7-2 | TGTGCCAGCAGCCGGCGGACTAGCGGGGGGACTCAGTACTTC | CASSRRTSGGTQYF
TRBJ1-1 | few | NA | TRBV5-1 | TGCGCCAGCAGCTTGGCCGTCGGGAGACTGAACACTGAAGCTTTCTTT | CASSLAVGRLNTEAFF
TRBJ2-5 | few | NA | TRBV12-3/TRBV12-4 | TGTGCCAGCAGTTGGGGCGGGGCGTCAAGGGAGACCCAGTACTTC | CASSWGGASRETQYF
TRBJ2-6 | NA | TRBD1 | TRBV6-2/TRBV6-3 | TGTGCCAGCAGAATAGTCCGGGACAGGGATCTTGGGGCCAACGTCCTGACTTTC | CASRIVRDRDLGANVLTF
TRBJ2-1 | few | TRBD2 | TRBV3-1 | TGTGCCAGCAGCCTAACGTCACTAGCGGGAGGCGGTAATGAGCAGTTCTTC | CASSLTSLAGGGNEQFF
TRBJ2-3 | few | TRBD1 | TRBV6-2/TRBV6-3 | TGTGCCAGCAGTTACCCCGGACAGGGGGCGACCCTAGAATGCACAGATACGCAGTATTTT | CASSYPGQGATLECTDTQYF
TRBJ2-1 | NA | TRBD1 | TRBV7-6 | TGTGCCAGCAGCAACGGACAGGGGGCGCGGGGTGAGCAGTTCTTC | CASSNGQGARGEQFF
TRBJ2-7 | NA | NA | TRBV4-3 | TGCGCCAGCAGCCAATTCTATTCCGGGACGGTTGCCTACGAGCAGTACTTC | CASSQFYSGTVAYEQYF
TRBJ2-3 | few | NA | TRBV7-2 | TGTGCCAGCAGTCGCCGTGGGGACCGCACAAATACGCAGTATTTT | CASSRRGDRTNTQYF
TRBJ2-3 | NA | NA | TRBV7-2 | TGTGCCAGCACCTTGTACTACACAGATACGCAGTATTTT | CASTLYYTDTQYF
TRBJ2-1 | many | TRBD2 | TRBV10-3 | TGTGCCATCAGTGAAGGCGGGGGGAACTACAATGAGCAGTTCTTC | CAISEGGGNYNEQFF
TRBJ2-5 | few | NA | TRBV4-1 | TGCGCCAGCAGCCATTACGGACTACAAGAGACCCAGTACTTC | CASSHYGLQETQYF
TRBJ1-6 | few | TRBD1 | TRBV6-1 | TGTGCCAGCAGTCCCAGGACAGGGCTTAATTCACCCCTCCACTTT | CASSPRTGLNSPLHF
TRBJ1-2 | few | TRBD1 | TRBV7-8 | TGTGCCAGCAGCTTTAGGACAGGAGCTAACTATGGCTACACCTTC | CASSFRTGANYGYTF
TRBJ2-3 | many | TRBD2 | TRBV5-1 | TGCGCCAGCAGTGATCCTAGCGGGAGCACAGATACGCAGTATTTT | CASSDPSGSTDTQYF